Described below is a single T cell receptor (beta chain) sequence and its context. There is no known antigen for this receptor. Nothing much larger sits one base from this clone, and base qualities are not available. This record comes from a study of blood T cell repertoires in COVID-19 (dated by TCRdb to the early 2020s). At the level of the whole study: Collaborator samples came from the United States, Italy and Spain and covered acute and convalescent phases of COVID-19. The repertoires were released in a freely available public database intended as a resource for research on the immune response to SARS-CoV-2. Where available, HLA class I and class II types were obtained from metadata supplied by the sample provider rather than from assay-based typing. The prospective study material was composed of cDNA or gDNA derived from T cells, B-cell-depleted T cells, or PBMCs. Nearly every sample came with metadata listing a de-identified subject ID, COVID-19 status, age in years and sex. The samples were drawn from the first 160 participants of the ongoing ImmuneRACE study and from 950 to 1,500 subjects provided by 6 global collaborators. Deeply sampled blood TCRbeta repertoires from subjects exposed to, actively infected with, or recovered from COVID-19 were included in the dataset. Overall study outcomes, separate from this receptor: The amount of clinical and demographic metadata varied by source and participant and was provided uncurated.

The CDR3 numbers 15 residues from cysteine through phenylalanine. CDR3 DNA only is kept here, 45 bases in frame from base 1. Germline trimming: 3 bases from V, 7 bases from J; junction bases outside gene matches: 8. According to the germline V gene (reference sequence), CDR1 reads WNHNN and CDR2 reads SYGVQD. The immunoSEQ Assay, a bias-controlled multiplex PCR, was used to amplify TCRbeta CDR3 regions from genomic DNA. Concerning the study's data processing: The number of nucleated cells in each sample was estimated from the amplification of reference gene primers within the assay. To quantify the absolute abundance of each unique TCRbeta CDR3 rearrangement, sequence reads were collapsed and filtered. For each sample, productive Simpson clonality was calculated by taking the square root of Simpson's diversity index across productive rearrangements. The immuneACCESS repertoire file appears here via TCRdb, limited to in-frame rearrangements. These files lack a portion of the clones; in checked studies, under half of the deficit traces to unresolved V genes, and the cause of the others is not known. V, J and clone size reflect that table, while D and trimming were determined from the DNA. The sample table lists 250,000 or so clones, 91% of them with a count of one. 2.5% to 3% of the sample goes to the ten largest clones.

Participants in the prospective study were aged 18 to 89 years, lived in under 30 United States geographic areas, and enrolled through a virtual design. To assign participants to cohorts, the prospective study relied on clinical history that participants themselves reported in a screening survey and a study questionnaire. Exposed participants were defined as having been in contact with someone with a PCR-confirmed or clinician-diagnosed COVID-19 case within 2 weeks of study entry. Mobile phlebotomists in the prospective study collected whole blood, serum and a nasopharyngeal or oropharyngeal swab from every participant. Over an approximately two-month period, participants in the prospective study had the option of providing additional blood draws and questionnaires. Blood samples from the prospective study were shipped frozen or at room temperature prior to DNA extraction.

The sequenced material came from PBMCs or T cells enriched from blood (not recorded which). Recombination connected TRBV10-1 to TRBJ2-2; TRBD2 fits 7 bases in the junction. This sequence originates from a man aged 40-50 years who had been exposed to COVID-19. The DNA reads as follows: TGCGCCAGCAGTGATGGGAGCGGGAAGGTCGGGGAGCTGTTTTTT. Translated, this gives CASSDGSGKVGELFF.